The 29 T cell receptor beta chains below all came from one sample that was sequenced in a study of cytomegalovirus exposure and HLA in healthy donors. A multiplex PCR was run with 60 Vbeta primers and 13 Jbeta primers. Clones were sequenced by immunoSEQ multiplex PCR, and TCRdb holds only the in-frame ones, with some missing. The repertoire holds tens of thousands of clones, with over 60% as singletons. The sample consisted of PBMCs. These receptor sequences come from a man in his 60s in good health and CMV-seronegative.

The chain is built from TRBV19 and TRBJ2-7, with a weak D call TRBD1 (5 bases). Germline values: CDR1 LNHDA, CDR2 SQIVND (reference sequence). The CDR3 runs 15 residues. Trimming took off 6 bases at V and 4 bases at J, with 19 bases between the two ends. The CDR3 DNA follows: TGTGCCAGTAGAACTCAACACATACAGGTATACGAGCAGTACTTC. This encodes CASRTQHIQVYEQYF.

This clone occurred a few times. V is TRBV6-5 and J is TRBJ1-6; D unresolved. Trimming removed 6 bases from V and 6 bases from J, with 12 bases in between. CDR1 and CDR2 (germline): MNHEY, SVGAGI. This CDR3 has 14 amino acids. CDR3 sequence: CASSQQKINSPLHF. CDR3 DNA sequence: TGTGCCAGCAGCCAACAGAAAATTAATTCACCCCTCCACTTT.

This sequence joins TRBV5-6 and TRBJ1-1; weak D call: TRBD1 (5 bases). CDR3 size: 11 residues. CDR1 and CDR2 from the germline V gene are SGHDT and YYEEEE. V lost 0 bases, J lost 8 bases, and 5 bases lay in between. The CDR3 loop reads CASSLAGEAFF. The DNA for the CDR3 is TGTGCCAGCAGCTTGGCAGGGGAAGCTTTCTTT.

This chain joins TRBV15 and TRBJ2-1, with a tentative D call TRBD1 (6 bases). Germline CDR1 is LNHNV and CDR2 is YYDKDF (reference sequence). The V gene lost 3 bases and the J gene lost 4 bases, with 10 bases spanning the gap. The CDR3 is 14 residues long. The CDR3 nucleotides read TGTGCCACCAGCAGGAGGGGGTTTTACAATGAGCAGTTCTTC. Protein product: CATSRRGFYNEQFF.

The rearrangement uses TRBV5-1 and TRBJ2-2, with 7 bases identical to TRBD2. CDR1 is SGHRS, CDR2 YFSETQ, per germline. There are 17 residues in the CDR3. V lost 4 bases, J lost 5 bases, and 14 bases stayed unmatched. The CDR3 DNA is TGCGCCAGCAGCCCCTCTAGCGGCGGAACAAAGACCGGGGAGCTGTTTTTT. Protein sequence: CASSPSSGGTKTGELFF.

The chain uses TRBV12-5 and TRBJ1-1; perhaps TRBD1 as D (6 bases). The ends were cut back, 0 bases at V and 5 bases at J, with 10 bases in the middle. CDR1 and CDR2 (germline): LGHNT, FRNRAP. This CDR3 region has 14 residues. The CDR3: CASGLVGGGTEAFF. DNA of the CDR3: TGTGCTAGTGGTTTGGTAGGGGGGGGTACTGAAGCTTTCTTT.

The chain uses TRBV6-1 and TRBJ2-7; the D gene is possibly TRBD2 (7 bases). The V gene's germline CDR1 is MNHNS and CDR2 SASEGT. Trimming removed 7 bases from V and 2 bases from J, with 18 bases in between. This CDR3 region has 15 residues. The CDR3 loop is CASNRGGGGPYEQYF. The CDR3, as DNA: TGTGCCAGCAACAGAGGGGGGGGAGGGCCCTACGAGCAGTACTTC.

The gene calls are TRBV19 and TRBJ1-2; 7 bases align to TRBD1. V gave up 3 bases and J gave up 7 bases; unmatched junction bases: 11. This CDR3 contains 15 residues. CDR1 is LNHDA and CDR2 is SQIVND in the germline V gene (reference sequence). The CDR3 reads CASSMALGQASGYTF. As DNA, the CDR3 is TGTGCCAGTAGTATGGCTCTCGGACAGGCGAGTGGCTACACCTTC.

The rearrangement links TRBV5-1 to TRBJ2-5, with D possibly matching TRBD2 (7 bases). V was clipped by 4 bases and J by 0 bases, with 22 bases between them. The CDR3 extends over 18 amino acids. CDR1 SGHRS and CDR2 YFSETQ come from the germline V gene. The CDR3 DNA sequence: TGCGCCAGCAGCCCCCGGCGGACAGCGGGACGGTACCAAGAGACCCAGTACTTC. This codes for CASSPRRTAGRYQETQYF.

The chain is built from TRBV5-6 and TRBJ2-3; 13 bases align to TRBD2. V was clipped by 1 base and J by 10 bases; unmatched bases: 9. Germline V lookup: CDR1 SGHDT, CDR2 YYEEEE. The CDR3 has 16 residues. CDR3 in DNA: TGTGCCAGCAGCTTGACGGGACTAGCGGGGTTTAAGGCGCAGTATTTT. Translated, it gives CASSLTGLAGFKAQYF.

This sequence joins TRBV4-2 and TRBJ2-5, with a weak D call TRBD2 (5 bases). The germline CDR1 and CDR2 sequences are LGHNA and YNFKEQ. The CDR3 runs 14 residues. V was pared by 1 base and J by 3 bases, with 9 bases between. In DNA, the CDR3 is TGTGCCAGCAGCCAAGGGACTCGAAAAGAGACCCAGTACTTC. Translating it yields CASSQGTRKETQYF.

V usage is TRBV7-9 and J usage is TRBJ1-1; D unresolved. This CDR3 region has 14 residues. From germline, CDR1 is SEHNR and CDR2 FQNEAQ (reference sequence). V lost 3 bases to trimming and J lost 5 bases, with 13 bases between them. CDR3 nucleotides: TGTGCCAGCAGCTTGGAGGGAGGTCGGACTGAAGCTTTCTTT. Its protein is CASSLEGGRTEAFF.

The chain joins TRBV6-6 to TRBJ1-2; possible D gene TRBD1, 5 bases. Looked up from germline, CDR1 is MNHNY and CDR2 is SVGAGI (reference sequence). The CDR3 has 16 residues. Trimming shortened V by 0 bases and J by 6 bases, and 17 bases separated the two germline ends. CDR3 coding DNA: TGTGCCAGCAGTTACTCGAAGAAGGGGTTTAGGAATGGCTACACCTTC. This codes for CASSYSKKGFRNGYTF.

The chain employs TRBV7-9 and TRBJ1-2; 9 bases agree with TRBD1. Germline CDR1 reads SEHNR; CDR2 reads FQNEAQ (reference sequence). The CDR3 runs 17 residues. J was trimmed by 2 bases and V by 0 bases; bases with no gene match: 7. CDR3 coding DNA: TGTGCCAGCAGCTTAGCCTTCGGACAGGGGTCAAACTATGGCTACACCTTC. Its protein product is CASSLAFGQGSNYGYTF.

The CDR3 DNA follows: TGTGCCAGCAGTAAGACAGGCGGGGAGACCCAGTACTTC. This sequence encodes CASSKTGGETQYF. The chain carries TRBV27 and TRBJ2-5; maybe TRBD1 (6 bases). Per the germline V gene, CDR1 is MNHEY and CDR2 is SMNVEV (reference sequence). The CDR3 is 13 residues long. V lost 5 bases and J lost 5, with 12 bases in between.

This clone came up a few times. J is TRBJ2-3 and V is TRBV2, with 8 bases aligning to TRBD1. V was pared by 6 bases and J by 3 bases, with 8 bases of the junction left unmatched. CDR3 length: 15 residues. Looked up from germline, CDR1 is SNHLY and CDR2 is FYNNEI. CDR3 protein: CASSQRQGSTDTQYF. DNA for the CDR3: TGTGCCAGCAGCCAAAGACAGGGGAGTACAGATACGCAGTATTTT. Combining the CDR3 with reference TRBV2 and TRBJ2-3 gives the whole variable domain EPEVTQTPSHQVTQMGQEVILRCVPISNHLYFYWYRQILGQKVEFLVSFYNNEISEKSEIFDDQFSVERPDGSNFTLKIRSTKLEDSAMYFCASSQRQGSTDTQYFGPGTRLTVL.

The chain joins TRBV2 to TRBJ1-4; 7 nucleotides agree with TRBD1. V lost 6 bases to trimming and J lost 3 bases; unmatched junction nucleotides: 16. There are 18 residues in the CDR3. Germline V CDR1 and CDR2: SNHLY, FYNNEI. The CDR3 nucleotides are TGTGCCAGCAGCCCCGGACAGGCCACTGGGGCAGCTAATGAAAAACTGTTTTTT. Translating gives CASSPGQATGAANEKLFF.

Comments on this clone: Other DNA sequences in this sample translate to the same CDR3. The J gene is TRBJ1-1, the V gene TRBV1; the table gives TRBD1 as D, unverified against the DNA. TRBV1 is a listed pseudogene. The CDR3 totals 13 residues. In DNA form, the CDR3 reads TGCACCAGCAGCCCCACGACAGCAACTGAAGCTTTCTTT. Translated, it gives CTSSPTTATEAFF.

The V and J genes are TRBV30 and TRBJ2-1; 15 nucleotides align to TRBD2. Trimming removed 7 bases from V and 2 bases from J; junction bases left unmatched: 9. Germline-derived CDR1 and CDR2 are GTSNPN and SVGIG (reference sequence). The CDR3 length is 17 residues. The DNA of the CDR3 is TGTGCCTACTGGACTAGCGGGGGGGCCAGGGCCTACAATGAGCAGTTCTTC. It is translated as CAYWTSGGARAYNEQFF.

This clone was found a few times. This chain connects TRBV6-6 to TRBJ2-1, with unresolved D. This CDR3 is built from 12 residues. In germline, CDR1 is MNHNY, CDR2 SVGAGI (reference sequence). With 11 bases removed from V and 4 bases from J, the gap between germline ends came to 12 bases. The CDR3 here is CAAARPYNEQFF. The CDR3, as DNA: TGTGCCGCGGCGCGCCCTTACAATGAGCAGTTCTTC.

V and J are TRBV7-2 and TRBJ1-4; D possibly corresponds to TRBD1 (5 bases). Germline V gene data show CDR1 as SGHTA and CDR2 as FQGNSA. The CDR3 is 13 amino acids. V gave up 5 bases and J gave up 8 bases, with 12 bases separating them. CDR3 nucleotides: TGTGCCAGCAGCAGGGGAGGAGGGGAAAAACTGTTTTTT. Protein product: CASSRGGGEKLFF. Supplemented by reference TRBV7-2 and TRBJ1-4, the full variable domain reads GAGVSQSPSNKVTEKGKDVELRCDPISGHTALYWYRQSLGQGLEFLIYFQGNSAPDKSGLPSDRFSAERTGGSVSTLTIQRTQQEDSAVYLCASSRGGGEKLFFGSGTQLSVL.

This clone was seen just once. The chain couples TRBV27 to TRBJ1-2, with 8 nucleotides matching TRBD1. V lost 0 bases to trimming and J lost 10 bases; unmatched junction nucleotides: 7. CDR1 is MNHEY and CDR2 is SMNVEV in the germline V gene (reference sequence). The length of the CDR3 is 14 residues. The CDR3 spells CASSLSMGDRIYTF. In nucleotides, the CDR3 is TGTGCCAGCAGTTTATCTATGGGGGACAGGATCTACACCTTC.

The J gene is TRBJ2-4, the V gene TRBV6-5; D gene uncertain. The CDR3 length is 14 residues. Germline CDR1 and CDR2: MNHEY and SVGAGI. V was trimmed by 9 bases and J by 0 bases, leaving 12 bases between them. This CDR3 is CASKNFLAKNIQYF. CDR3 nucleotides: TGTGCCAGTAAGAACTTCCTAGCCAAAAACATTCAGTACTTC.

The rearrangement links TRBV2 to TRBJ1-2; no clear D. CDR3 length: 11 amino acids. The ends were cut back, 6 bases at V and 3 bases at J, with 5 bases in the middle. Looked up from germline, CDR1 is SNHLY and CDR2 is FYNNEI. In nucleotides, the CDR3 is TGTGCCAGCAGACAGTACTATGGCTACACCTTC. Its protein is CASRQYYGYTF.

This rearrangement joins TRBV2 to TRBJ2-5; 14 nucleotides agree with TRBD2. V was clipped by 6 bases and J by 2 bases; unmatched bases: 2. Looked up from germline, CDR1 is SNHLY and CDR2 is FYNNEI. The CDR3 has 15 residues. The CDR3 spells CASSGLAGGQETQYF. CDR3 nucleotides: TGTGCCAGCAGCGGACTAGCGGGGGGTCAAGAGACCCAGTACTTC.

The rearrangement joins TRBV11-3 to TRBJ2-7; 9 nucleotides agree with TRBD2. With 5 bases clipped from V and 0 bases from J, the junction kept 5 bases outside the gene matches. The CDR3 runs to 15 residues. Per the germline V gene, CDR1 is SGHNT and CDR2 is YENEEA. The CDR3 sequence is CASSLGTSLSYEQYF. The CDR3 coding sequence is TGTGCCAGCAGCCTCGGGACTAGCCTCTCCTACGAGCAGTACTTC.

The chain combines TRBV7-2 with TRBJ2-7, with 10 positions matching TRBD2. The length of the CDR3 is 14 residues. Germline loops: CDR1 SGHTA, CDR2 FQGNSA. V gave up 7 bases and J gave up 2 bases; unmatched junction bases: 5. The CDR3 region has the DNA TGTGCCAGCACCAGACTAGCGGGTACCTACGAGCAGTACTTC. Its translation is CASTRLAGTYEQYF.

By sample fraction, this clone is medium-sized. The V gene is TRBV6-5, the J gene TRBJ2-1; TRBD2 is a possible D gene (6 bases). This CDR3 region has 16 residues. Germline V CDR1 and CDR2: MNHEY, SVGAGI. Trimming cost V 0 bases and J 0 bases, with 9 bases left between them. The CDR3 protein is CASSYSSGGSYNEQFF. The DNA of the CDR3 is TGTGCCAGCAGTTACTCGTCCGGGGGCTCCTACAATGAGCAGTTCTTC.

The chain employs TRBV9 and TRBJ2-5, with TRBD1 matching 7 bases. Germline CDR1 is SGDLS and CDR2 is YYNGEE. This CDR3 has 14 amino acids. The trim removed 3 bases at V and 7 bases at J, leaving 9 bases unmatched. The CDR3: CASSEVTGWGTQYF. In DNA, the CDR3 is TGTGCCAGCAGCGAAGTGACAGGGTGGGGGACCCAGTACTTC.